The source of this TCR beta chain is a study of CD8 T cells in ankylosing spondylitis. To note about this clonotype: Its antigen is still unknown.

By quantitative 5'-RACE with molecular barcodes, the TCR beta libraries were made. TCRdb processed the 5' RACE reads anew with MiXCR; each CDR3 protein has one entry. In the table there are about 360,000 distinct CDR3 sequences, roughly 20% of which are singletons. Points from the study as a whole: Fewer than ten highly homologous variants made up a TCR beta motif that seemed to typify ankylosing spondylitis blood. Several of the motif variants were reported before in synovial fluid and blood from reactive arthritis. Significantly higher representation of disease-linked clones was reported for matched ankylosing spondylitis synovial fluid.

The clonotype was recovered from a male donor with ankylosing spondylitis or in good health (not recorded which). The sequenced sample consisted of blood, either unsorted or a sorted T cell fraction (not recorded which).

This CDR3 is CAIRVTSGVTDTQYF. The CDR3 DNA sequence: TGTGCCATCAGAGTAACTAGCGGAGTTACAGATACGCAGTATTTT. The chain links TRBV10-3 to TRBJ2-3, with TRBD2 matching 8 bases. Per the germline V gene, CDR1 is ENHRY and CDR2 is SYGVKD. V dropped 6 bases and J dropped 3; count of bases not matched to a gene: 8. The CDR3 runs to 15 residues.